Listed below are T cell receptor beta chains from one sample, sequenced in a study of control samples from healthy donors and cancer patients. Produced via immunoSEQ multiplex PCR; TCRdb's table is partial and in-frame only. The data contain 150,000 or so clones, around 94% of them singletons. Material for sequencing was blood. The source is a man between 40 and 49 years old in good health. Both conserved end residues are part of each CDR3. A D gene is named only where the DNA matches it firmly. Expanded clones are given a class, and other clones once, few, many or no size at all.

CDR3 DNA	CDR3 protein	J gene	clone size	V gene	D gene
TGTGCCAGCAGCTTATTCGGGAGGAATCAGCCCCAGCATTTT	CASSLFGRNQPQHF	TRBJ1-5	-	TRBV7-2	-
TGTGCCAGCAGTTACGAGGACCGAAACACCATATATTTT	CASSYEDRNTIYF	TRBJ1-3	-	TRBV6-6	-
TGTGCCAGCAGCTCCGGGATCTCCACGGTGGAGACCCAGTACTTC	CASSSGISTVETQYF	TRBJ2-5	-	TRBV6-5	-
TGTGCCAGCAGTCAAACAGGGGGCTCTGGAAACACCATATATTTT	CASSQTGGSGNTIYF	TRBJ1-3	-	TRBV27	TRBD1
TGTGCCAGCTCTTTTGGCGAGGGCACTGAAGCTTTCTTT	CASSFGEGTEAFF	TRBJ1-1	-	TRBV18	-
TGTGCCAGCAATAACATTGGGGGCTCAAGTGGCAGGGAACTCACAGATACGCAGTATTTT	CASNNIGGSSGRELTDTQYF	TRBJ2-3	-	TRBV2	-
TGTGCCAGCAGCAGGGAAGCGGGAGTAGACGAGCAGTACTTC	CASSREAGVDEQYF	TRBJ2-7	-	TRBV4-2	TRBD2
TGTGCCAGCAGTTTACTGCAGAGGGACGGCGAGCAGTACTTC	CASSLLQRDGEQYF	TRBJ2-7	once	TRBV27	-
TGTGCCAGCAGCGTAGAGGAGCGGGGGAGATACAATGAGCAGTTCTTC	CASSVEERGRYNEQFF	TRBJ2-1	-	TRBV9	TRBD2
TGTGCCAGCAGCCGAGATTCACTGGGAGGAGGCTACACCTTC	CASSRDSLGGGYTF	TRBJ1-2	-	TRBV7-9	-
TGTGCCAGCAGCCCTACAGGGACAGGCGATCTCGGCTACACCTTC	CASSPTGTGDLGYTF	TRBJ1-2	-	TRBV9	TRBD1
TGCGCCAGCAGTGGCGAAACAGGGGCAGGGGCCAACGTCCTGACTTTC	CASSGETGAGANVLTF	TRBJ2-6	-	TRBV10-2	TRBD1
TGCAGTGCTAGTGGGTACACCTTC	CSASGYTF	TRBJ1-2	once	TRBV20-1	-
TGTGCCAGCAACAAAGGGGAGGGAGAAGAGACCCAGTACTTC	CASNKGEGEETQYF	TRBJ2-5	-	TRBV9	TRBD2
TGTGCCAGCACCCTCTCAAAAGCGAGCTCCTACAATGAGCAGTTCTTC	CASTLSKASSYNEQFF	TRBJ2-1	-	TRBV25-1	-
TGTGCCTGGATGGGGGGGCAAGAGACCCAGTACTTC	CAWMGGQETQYF	TRBJ2-5	-	TRBV30	TRBD2
TGTGCCAGCAGTCTAAGGGACAGATCGAACACTGAAGCTTTCTTT	CASSLRDRSNTEAFF	TRBJ1-1	-	TRBV7-2	TRBD1
TGTGCCAGCAAACCGGGACAAAACTACGAGCAGTACTTC	CASKPGQNYEQYF	TRBJ2-7	-	TRBV2	-
TGTGCCAGCAACACGGGACGGTATAGCAATCAGCCCCAGCATTTT	CASNTGRYSNQPQHF	TRBJ1-5	-	TRBV6-5	-
TGTGCCAGCAGCCAAGTTACGGGACAGGGGGCCTCACCCCTCCACTTT	CASSQVTGQGASPLHF	TRBJ1-6	-	TRBV3-1/TRBV3-2	TRBD1
TGCGCCAGCAGTGACCCATTACAGCGCGTCACCGGGGAGCTGTTTTTT	CASSDPLQRVTGELFF	TRBJ2-2	-	TRBV10-2	-
TGTGCCAGCAGTACTAGGACAGGGAATGAGCAGTTCTTC	CASSTRTGNEQFF	TRBJ2-1	-	TRBV6-6	TRBD1
TGTGCCAGCAGCCAAAACTCGGGCTTGGAGGGAGCTTTCTTT	CASSQNSGLEGAFF	TRBJ1-1	-	TRBV7-6	-
TGCGCCAGCAGCCCGTGGACAGGGACCACTGAAGCTTTCTTT	CASSPWTGTTEAFF	TRBJ1-1	-	TRBV5-1	TRBD1
TGTGCCAGCAGGCAGGGGACAGGGGAGAGGTGGACTGAAGCTTTCTTT	CASRQGTGERWTEAFF	TRBJ1-1	-	TRBV3-1/TRBV3-2	TRBD1
TGTGCCAGCAGTGAATTGGACAGGAGCTCCTATAATTCACCCCTCCACTTT	CASSELDRSSYNSPLHF	TRBJ1-6	-	TRBV6-1	TRBD1
TGTGCCAGCAGTTACTTAGGGGGGACAACTAATGAAAAACTGTTTTTT	CASSYLGGTTNEKLFF	TRBJ1-4	-	TRBV6-5	-
TGCGCCAGCAGCCCCACAGGGAACGGTGAAAAACTGTTTTTT	CASSPTGNGEKLFF	TRBJ1-4	-	TRBV4-1	-
TGTGCCAGCTCAGCAAATACAGGGTTCTTGGGCTACAATGAGCAGTTCTTC	CASSANTGFLGYNEQFF	TRBJ2-1	-	TRBV18	-
TGTGCCACCCCAGACAGGCCGGAAAAACTGTTTTTT	CATPDRPEKLFF	TRBJ1-4	once	TRBV10-3	-
TGTGCCAGCAGTCGACAGAACCAAGAGACCCAGTACTTC	CASSRQNQETQYF	TRBJ2-5	-	TRBV7-9	-
TGTGCCAGCAGTGAAGCGTCAGGTCGCAATGAGCAGTTCTTC	CASSEASGRNEQFF	TRBJ2-1	-	TRBV6-1	-
TGTGCCAGCAGTCCTACGGGACAATATGGCTACACCTTC	CASSPTGQYGYTF	TRBJ1-2	-	TRBV27	-
TGTGCCACCAGCAGTACGGTCCGGAGAGACGAAAAACTGTTTTTT	CATSSTVRRDEKLFF	TRBJ1-4	-	TRBV15	-
TGTGCCAGCAGCCCGACAGGCAACTATGGCTACACCTTC	CASSPTGNYGYTF	TRBJ1-2	-	TRBV5-6	-
TGTGCCAGCAGCGTAGGGGACAGGAACCTCTATGGCTACACCTTC	CASSVGDRNLYGYTF	TRBJ1-2	-	TRBV7-6	TRBD1
TGTGCCAGCAGTCCGGACAGGACATTCTATAATTCACCCCTCCACTTT	CASSPDRTFYNSPLHF	TRBJ1-6	-	TRBV3-1/TRBV3-2	TRBD1
TGTGCCAGCAGCGTAGGTGGCGTGGGAGAGACCCAGTACTTC	CASSVGGVGETQYF	TRBJ2-5	-	TRBV9	-
TGTGCCAGCAGTGAGGAATTAAGTATAGAGCAGTTCTTC	CASSEELSIEQFF	TRBJ2-1	-	TRBV2	-
TGCGCCAGCAGCCAAGATGGGACAGGGCCCTACGAGCAGTACTTC	CASSQDGTGPYEQYF	TRBJ2-7	-	TRBV4-3	TRBD1
TGTGCCAGTAAGGGGAGCTCCTACAATGAGCAGTTCTTC	CASKGSSYNEQFF	TRBJ2-1	-	TRBV19	-
TGTGCCAGCAGCGTAAGTGGGGCCCAGCCCCAGCATTTT	CASSVSGAQPQHF	TRBJ1-5	-	TRBV9	-
TGTGCCAGCAGCTTTGGACGGGCCTACGAGCAGTACTTC	CASSFGRAYEQYF	TRBJ2-7	-	TRBV11-2	-
TGTGCCACCCGGGAGGGAGAGACCCAGTACTTC	CATREGETQYF	TRBJ2-5	-	TRBV12-3/TRBV12-4	TRBD2
TGTGCCAGCAGCCTGCACCAGGGTGGCACTGAAGCTTTCTTT	CASSLHQGGTEAFF	TRBJ1-1	few	TRBV7-9	-
TGCAGTGCTAGTTTGGACGGGAACACTGAAGCTTTCTTT	CSASLDGNTEAFF	TRBJ1-1	-	TRBV20-1	-
TGTGCCAGCAGTTTAGCGCTTGCCTTCGAGCAGTACTTC	CASSLALAFEQYF	TRBJ2-7	-	TRBV12-3/TRBV12-4	-
TGTGCCAGCAGCCCCCCCGCCGGGATAAACTCCTACAATGAGCAGTTCTTC	CASSPPAGINSYNEQFF	TRBJ2-1	-	TRBV9	-